The 5 T cell receptor beta chains given below trace back to one sample, sequenced in a study of CD8 T cells in ankylosing spondylitis. TCRdb used MiXCR to reprocess the 5' RACE reads, holding one entry per CDR3 protein. This table has about 800,000 distinct CDR3 sequences, about an eighth appearing once. Their recognized antigens are unknown. Findings and caveats of the study: Blood of patients with ankylosing spondylitis appeared to be characterized by a TCR beta motif of eight or nine highly homologous variants.

The sequencing input was blood, either unsorted or a sorted T cell fraction (not recorded which). These receptors came from a male donor with ankylosing spondylitis.

The table lists this clonotype with a few counts. This chain joins TRBV20-1 and TRBJ2-3, with a tentative D call TRBD1 (5 bases). Deletions cut 6 bases from V and 2 bases from J, with 9 bases between. This CDR3 has 12 residues. Germline values: CDR1 DFQATT, CDR2 SNEGSKA (reference sequence). The CDR3 sequence: CSALRDTDTQYF. Here the CDR3 DNA reads TGCAGTGCGCTCAGGGACACAGATACGCAGTATTTT.

In this sample, this clonotype turned up a few times. V is TRBV18 and J is TRBJ1-1; D is perhaps TRBD1 (6 bases). V was pared by 4 bases and J by 3 bases, with 15 bases between. The CDR3 has 15 amino acids. CDR1 KGHSH and CDR2 LQKENI come from the germline V gene. The CDR3 is CASSHAQGGDTEAFF. The CDR3 bases are TGTGCCAGCTCACATGCACAGGGTGGGGACACTGAAGCTTTCTTT.

This clonotype came up a few times. The chain has TRBV7-2 and TRBJ2-2, with TRBD2 identical over 8 bases. CDR3 length: 14 amino acids. With V trimmed by 5 bases and J by 9 bases, 8 bases remained unmatched. The germline gives CDR1 SGHTA, CDR2 FQGNSA. CDR3 in amino acids: CASSLWSGSWELFF. The DNA of the CDR3 is TGTGCCAGCAGCCTCTGGAGCGGGAGTTGGGAGCTGTTTTTT.

V and J are TRBV6-4 and TRBJ2-6; D is ambiguous. Germline V gives CDR1 MRHNA, CDR2 SNTAGT. The CDR3 is 14 amino acids. Between the trimmed V and J ends, which lost 2 bases and 1 base, there was a span of 3 bases. The chain's CDR3 is CASSDESGANVLTF. In DNA form, the CDR3 reads TGTGCCAGCAGTGACGAATCTGGGGCCAACGTCCTGACTTTC.

This clonotype was seen a handful of times. This sequence joins TRBV28 and TRBJ2-2, with TRBD1 matching 7 bases. V shed 10 bases and J 7 bases; nucleotides not matched to a gene: 12. The CDR3 sequence is 14 residues long. Germline V gene sequence: CDR1 MDHEN, CDR2 SYDVKM. The CDR3 region has the DNA TGTGCCACCCTAAGAACAGGGGCGGGCGGGGAGCTGTTTTTT. Protein product: CATLRTGAGGELFF.